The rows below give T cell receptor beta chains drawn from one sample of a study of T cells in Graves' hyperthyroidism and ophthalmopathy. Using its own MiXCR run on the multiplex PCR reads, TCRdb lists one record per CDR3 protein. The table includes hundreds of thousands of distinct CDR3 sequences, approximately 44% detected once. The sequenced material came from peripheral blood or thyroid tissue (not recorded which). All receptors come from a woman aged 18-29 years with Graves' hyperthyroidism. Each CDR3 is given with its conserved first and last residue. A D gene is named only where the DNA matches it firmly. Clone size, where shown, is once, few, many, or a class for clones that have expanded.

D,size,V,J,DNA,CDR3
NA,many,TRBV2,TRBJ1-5,TGTGCCAGCATGGTCACTTTCGGGGGTCAGCCCCAGCATTTT,CASMVTFGGQPQHF
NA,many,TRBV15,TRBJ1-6,TGTGCCACCAGCAGAGATTCGGGGCGAGCTTATAATTCACCCCTCCACTTT,CATSRDSGRAYNSPLHF
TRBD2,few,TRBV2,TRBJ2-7,TGTGCCAGCAGCCGGGTCCCGGGACTAGTTTCCGAGCAGTACTTC,CASSRVPGLVSEQYF
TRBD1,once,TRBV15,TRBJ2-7,TGTGCCACCAGCGACCGACAGGGTGGGGGCTTCGAGCAGTACTTC,CATSDRQGGGFEQYF
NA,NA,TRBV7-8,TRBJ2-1,TGTGCCAGCAGCTTACAGGGATCCGATGAGCAGTTCTTC,CASSLQGSDEQFF
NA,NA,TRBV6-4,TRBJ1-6,TGTGCCAGCAGTGACCCCGGGCGGACAAGGGCACCCCTCCACTTT,CASSDPGRTRAPLHF
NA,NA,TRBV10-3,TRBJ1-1,TGTGCCACCAGTGATTCCAGGGCCCTAGCTTTCTTT,CATSDSRALAFF
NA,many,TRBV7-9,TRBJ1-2,TGTGCCAGCAGTCCCCGCGCCGCCTATGGCTACACCTTC,CASSPRAAYGYTF
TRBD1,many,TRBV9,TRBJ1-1,TGTGCCAGCAGCCCCTGGACAGGGAGGGGCACTGAAGCTTTCTTT,CASSPWTGRGTEAFF
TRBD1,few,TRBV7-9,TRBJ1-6,TGTGCCAGCAGCCGACCGACAGGGCAGAATAATTCACCCCTCCACTTT,CASSRPTGQNNSPLHF
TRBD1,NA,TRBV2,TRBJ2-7,TGTGCCAGCAGTGAGTCAAAGGGCCAGGGGGCTATGGGCTACGAGCAGTACTTC,CASSESKGQGAMGYEQYF
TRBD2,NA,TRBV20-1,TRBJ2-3,TGCAGTAGCGGGAGAACAGATACGCAGTATTTT,CSSGRTDTQYF
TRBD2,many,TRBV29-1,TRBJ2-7,TGCAGCGTCGTGAGGACTAGCGGGGGCTACGAGCAGTACTTC,CSVVRTSGGYEQYF
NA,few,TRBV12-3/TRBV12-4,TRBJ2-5,TGTGCCAGCAGTTGGGGGTCGCAAGAGACCCAGTACTTC,CASSWGSQETQYF
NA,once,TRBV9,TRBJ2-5,TGTGCCAGCAGCGTAGTAGAGGGAGTAGGAGAGACCCAGTACTTC,CASSVVEGVGETQYF
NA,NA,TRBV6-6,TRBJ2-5,TGTGCCAGCAGTAGGGACGACCAAGAGACCCAGTACTTC,CASSRDDQETQYF
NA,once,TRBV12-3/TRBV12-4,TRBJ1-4,TGTGCCAGCAGTTTAGGGGGCGCGGGGAATGAAAAACTGTTTTTT,CASSLGGAGNEKLFF
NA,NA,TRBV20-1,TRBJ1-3,TGCAGTGCTAGAGATAACAGGGCCCAGAACACCATATATTTT,CSARDNRAQNTIYF
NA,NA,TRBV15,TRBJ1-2,TGTGCCACCATAGCTAGCAGGACCGCTCAAGTGGATGGCTACACCTTC,CATIASRTAQVDGYTF
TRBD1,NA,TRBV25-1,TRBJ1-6,TGTGCCAGCAGCTTCTCCGGGACAGGGAATTCACCCCTCCACTTT,CASSFSGTGNSPLHF
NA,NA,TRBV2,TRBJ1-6,TGTGCCAGCAATTTTACCAGCTCCTATAATTCACCCCTCCACTTT,CASNFTSSYNSPLHF
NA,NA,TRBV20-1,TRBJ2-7,TGCAGTGCTGGCCCCGTCCCTCCCGAGCAGTACTTC,CSAGPVPPEQYF
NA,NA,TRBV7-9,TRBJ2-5,TGTGCCAGCAGCGTCGAGTCCCTAAGCGGAGGCCAAGAGACCCAGTACTTC,CASSVESLSGGQETQYF
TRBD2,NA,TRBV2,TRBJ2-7,TGTGCCAGCAGACTAGCGGGAGACTATGAGCAGTACTTC,CASRLAGDYEQYF
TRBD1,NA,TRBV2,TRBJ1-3,TGTGCCCGCACCGGGACAGGGGCTGGAAACACCATATATTTT,CARTGTGAGNTIYF
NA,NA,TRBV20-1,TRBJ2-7,TGCAGTGCTAGAGATACGGGCAATGCTGACAGATATTTCTCCTACGAGCAGTACTTC,CSARDTGNADRYFSYEQYF
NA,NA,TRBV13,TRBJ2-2,TGTGCCAGCAGCTTTGGCCCCGGGGAGCTGTTTTTT,CASSFGPGELFF
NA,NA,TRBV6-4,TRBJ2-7,TGTGCCAGCAGTGACCCGGACAGCTCCTACGAGCAGTACTTC,CASSDPDSSYEQYF
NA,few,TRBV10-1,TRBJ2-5,TGCGCCAGCAGTGAGAACACAGGAGGGGAGACCCAGTACTTC,CASSENTGGETQYF
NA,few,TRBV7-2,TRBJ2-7,TGTGCCAGCAGCTTAAACAAACTCTACGAGCAGTACTTC,CASSLNKLYEQYF
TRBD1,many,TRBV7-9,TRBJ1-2,TGTGCCAGCAGCTTAGCGGACAGGGCTCATGGCTACACCTTC,CASSLADRAHGYTF
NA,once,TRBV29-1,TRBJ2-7,TGCAGCGTGCTGAGGGGGTACGAGCAGTACTTC,CSVLRGYEQYF
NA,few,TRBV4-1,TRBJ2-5,TGCGCCAGCAGCCAAGCTGTCCAGGGACCAGAGACCCAGTACTTC,CASSQAVQGPETQYF
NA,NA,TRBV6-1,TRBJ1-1,TGTGCCAGCAGCTTGGGGCCAGGACGAACGAACACTGAAGCTTTCTTT,CASSLGPGRTNTEAFF
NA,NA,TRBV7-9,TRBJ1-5,TGCGCCAGCAGCCAAGGAAGGGGAGATCAGCCCCAGCATTTT,CASSQGRGDQPQHF
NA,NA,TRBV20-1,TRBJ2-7,TGCAGTGCTAGAGATTGGCCCAGTTACGAGCAGTACTTC,CSARDWPSYEQYF
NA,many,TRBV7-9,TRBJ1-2,TGTGCCAGCGGCCAGGAACACTATGGCTACACCTTC,CASGQEHYGYTF
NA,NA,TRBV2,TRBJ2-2,TGTGCCAGCAGAGTCGGGGGAAGGTTGTTTTTT,CASRVGGRLFF
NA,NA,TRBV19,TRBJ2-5,TGTGCCAGTAGCTCCCAGGGACTCCAAGAGACCCAGTACTTC,CASSSQGLQETQYF
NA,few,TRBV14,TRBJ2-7,TGTGCCAGCAGCCAAGATCGGGGGACGGGCTCCTACGAGCAGTACTTC,CASSQDRGTGSYEQYF
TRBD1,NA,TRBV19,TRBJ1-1,TGTGCCAGTAGTACGACAGGGTGGAACACTGAAGCTTTCTTT,CASSTTGWNTEAFF
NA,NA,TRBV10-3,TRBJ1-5,TGTGCCAGCAGTTCGGGTGGAAGCAACAATCAGCCCCAGCATTTT,CASSSGGSNNQPQHF
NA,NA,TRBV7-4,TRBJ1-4,TGTGCCAGCAGCGGTACAAGTCGAAATGAAAAACTGTTTTTT,CASSGTSRNEKLFF
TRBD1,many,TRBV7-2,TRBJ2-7,TGTGCCAGCAGCGACCCAGGGGGCGAGCAGTACTTC,CASSDPGGEQYF
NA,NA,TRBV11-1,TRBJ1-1,TGTGCCAGCAGTTACTCGAGGGGACAGAACACTGAAGCTTTCTTT,CASSYSRGQNTEAFF
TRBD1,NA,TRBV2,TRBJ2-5,TGTGCCAGCAGTGAACAGGGGACAGGGGAGGGGACCCAGTACTTC,CASSEQGTGEGTQYF
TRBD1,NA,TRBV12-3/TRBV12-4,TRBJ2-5,TGTGCCAGCAGCCTGTCCCGGGACAGGGCATCGGAGACCCAGTACTTC,CASSLSRDRASETQYF
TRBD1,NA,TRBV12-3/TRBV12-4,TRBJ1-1,TGTGCCAGCAGTTTAATAACGTGGACAGGGAACACTGAAGCTTTCTTT,CASSLITWTGNTEAFF
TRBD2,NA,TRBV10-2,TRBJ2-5,TGCGCCAGCCTCCAGACAGGGCCGGCTAGCGGGACGGAGACCCAGTACTTC,CASLQTGPASGTETQYF
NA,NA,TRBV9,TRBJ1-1,TGTGCCAGTATTCGCGGGACTCTTCCCACTGAAGCTTTCTTT,CASIRGTLPTEAFF